A selection of T cell receptor beta chains follows, all from one sample in a study of identical twins. In TCRdb, the 5' RACE reads were re-called with MiXCR into one record per CDR3 protein. This table has about 260,000 distinct CDR3 sequences, approximately 7% appearing once. The same data also went into a second study, on yellow fever vaccine responses in identical twins.

The sequenced sample was memory (CD45RO+) T cells sorted from blood. These receptors all stem from a young woman in good health. The CDR3 runs from the conserved cysteine through the conserved F or W.

cdr3_aa: CASSVVEGWTGELFF
j_call: TRBJ2-2
v_call: TRBV25-1
cdr3_length: 15

cdr3_aa: CASSLTRSSGNTIYF
j_call: TRBJ1-3
v_call: TRBV12-3/TRBV12-4
cdr3_length: 15

cdr3_aa: CASRGTGDYGYTF
j_call: TRBJ1-2
v_call: TRBV27
cdr3_length: 13

cdr3_aa: CASSLRSSPLHF
j_call: TRBJ1-6
v_call: TRBV3-1
cdr3_length: 12

cdr3_aa: CASKPQGPETQYF
j_call: TRBJ2-5
v_call: TRBV7-9
cdr3_length: 13

cdr3_aa: CSVSDSDGGIEQFF
j_call: TRBJ2-1
v_call: TRBV29-1
cdr3_length: 14

cdr3_aa: CASTNWGRRNTGELFF
j_call: TRBJ2-2
v_call: TRBV6-1
cdr3_length: 16

cdr3_aa: CASSGTGGNTEAFF
j_call: TRBJ1-1
v_call: TRBV5-1
cdr3_length: 14

cdr3_aa: CASSPGTKKQETQYF
j_call: TRBJ2-5
v_call: TRBV5-1
cdr3_length: 15

cdr3_aa: CASSLGLAGADEQYF
j_call: TRBJ2-7
v_call: TRBV5-1
cdr3_length: 15

cdr3_aa: CSARDWDRASGYTF
j_call: TRBJ1-2
v_call: TRBV20-1
cdr3_length: 14

cdr3_aa: CASSLGVFGNTIYF
j_call: TRBJ1-3
v_call: TRBV5-1
cdr3_length: 14

cdr3_aa: CSATGQGQGQETQYF
j_call: TRBJ2-5
v_call: TRBV20-1
cdr3_length: 15

cdr3_aa: CATALQGASGELFF
j_call: TRBJ2-2
v_call: TRBV15
cdr3_length: 14